This TCR beta chain was obtained from a study of shared clonotypes between healthy human individuals. Turning to the study itself: Three plates each covered CD4 naive and memory; CD8 naive two, CD8 memory one.

Germline V gives CDR1 SGHRS, CDR2 YFSETQ. The junction had 5 bases not matched to a gene; V was cut back by 0 bases and J by 7 bases. The CDR3 loop spans 15 amino acids. Study-level points and caveats: A generally larger estimated richness was seen in naive subsets than in memory subsets.

On this clone: Its target is unknown. The same CDR3 is also encoded by other DNA sequences in this sample.

Authors' methods: Filtering differed for immunoSEQ, which gave only junction sequences without quality scores. Assay used: immunoSEQ multiplex PCR; TCRdb lists only in-frame clones, some missing. That table is the source of V, J and clone size, and D and trimming were worked out from the DNA. Of approximately 1,500,000 clones listed, 95% to 97% are singletons. The sample comprised naive CD4+ T cells sorted from blood. Indicated subset: CD45RA+ positively selected. The chain is built from TRBV5-1 and TRBJ2-1; 9 bases align to TRBD2. The receptor comes from a young man in good health. This CDR3 reads CASSLVLAGQNEQFF. Here the CDR3 DNA reads TGCGCCAGCAGCTTGGTGCTAGCGGGGCAGAATGAGCAGTTCTTC.